The 5 T cell receptor beta chains reported below all come from one sample, sequenced in a study of T cells in Graves' hyperthyroidism and ophthalmopathy. The source material, RNA transcripts, was used to amplify TCR beta CDR3 regions. Using the HTBI primer set, a first-round RT-PCR was run on the TCR CDR3. TCRdb reprocessed the multiplex PCR reads via MiXCR and lists one record per CDR3 protein. The sample gives around 400,000 distinct CDR3 sequences, about 13% of which show up once; 9.2% is in the top ten. Material: blood. These receptors all stem from a woman aged 18 to 35 with Graves' hyperthyroidism.

The table lists this clonotype with many counts. The V call is TRBV7-2, the J call TRBJ2-1; unclear D gene. CDR1 is SGHTA and CDR2 is FQGNSA in the germline V gene. V lost 1 base and J 2 bases, leaving 12 bases between the germline ends. The CDR3 is 16 amino acids. CDR3 in DNA: TGTGCCAGCAGCTTAGTAGGGCAAAGACCCTACAATGAGCAGTTCTTC. Amino acid sequence: CASSLVGQRPYNEQFF.

In its sample, this clonotype was seen many times. The chain couples TRBV6-2 or TRBV6-3 to TRBJ2-5, with 9 bases lining up with TRBD2. Trimming at V came to 5 bases and at J to 5 bases, leaving 6 bases not matched to a gene. CDR1 and CDR2 from the germline V gene are MNHEY and SVGEGT. The CDR3 has 14 amino acids. CDR3 protein: CASSIGLAWETQYF. The CDR3 bases are TGTGCCAGCAGTATCGGACTAGCGTGGGAGACCCAGTACTTC.

This clonotype was seen ten or more times. This chain connects TRBV12-3 or TRBV12-4 to TRBJ2-1; 8 bases are shared with TRBD2. The CDR3 extends over 16 amino acids. The trim removed 6 bases at V and 9 bases at J, leaving 16 bases unmatched. The DNA of the CDR3 is TGTGCCAGCAGCCCCGGGGGGGGGACGGCGACACGTGAGCAGTTCTTC. Translating it yields CASSPGGGTATREQFF.

This clonotype came up many times. The CDR3 spells CASSISVAGNNEQYF. As DNA, the CDR3 is TGTGCCAGTAGTATTAGTGTTGCGGGAAACAACGAGCAGTACTTC. The V call is TRBV19, the J call TRBJ2-7; the D gene is possibly TRBD2 (6 bases). The CDR3 totals 15 residues. The germline gives CDR1 LNHDA, CDR2 SQIVND (reference sequence). The V end was cut by 3 bases, the J end by 5 bases, with 17 bases between.

The chain is built from TRBV24-1 and TRBJ2-3; D tentatively fits TRBD1 or TRBD2 (6 bases each). Germline V lookup: CDR1 KGHDR, CDR2 SFDVKD. Trimming pared 4 bases from V and 1 base from J, leaving 8 bases between. This CDR3 region has 14 residues. CDR3 region: CATSDRGRTDTQYF. In nucleotides, the CDR3 is TGTGCCACCAGTGACCGGGGGCGCACAGATACGCAGTATTTT.